Below, 17 T cell receptor beta chains from the same sample are listed, as sequenced in a study of blood T cell repertoires in COVID-19 (dated by TCRdb to the early 2020s). Library creation used the immunoSEQ multiplex PCR assay. The source is immuneACCESS, and TCRdb retained only in-frame sequences with V and J called. Part of the clones is not carried over; for the studies checked, unresolved V genes explain less than half of this, and the remainder is unexplained. The sample records 300,000 to 350,000 clones, around 90% of which are singletons. Clones ranked in the top ten supply less than 3.5% of the sample. Input material: peripheral blood. The receptors were gathered from a young woman with COVID-19, enrolled during active disease.

This chain uses TRBV19 with TRBJ1-2; 7 positions agree with TRBD1. The CDR3 loop spans 15 amino acids. Germline V lookup: CDR1 LNHDA, CDR2 SQIVND (reference sequence). V was pared by 6 bases and J by 1 base, with 8 bases of the junction left unmatched. For the CDR3, the DNA is TGTGCCAGTAGCATCCGACAGGGTGTTAACTATGGCTACACCTTC. It encodes CASSIRQGVNYGYTF.

The genes are TRBV6-5 and TRBJ1-2; 8 bases align to TRBD1. Germline CDR1 reads MNHEY; CDR2 reads SVGAGI. The J segment lost 4 bases and the V segment lost 7 bases, leaving 8 bases of the junction unmatched. This CDR3 is 14 amino acids long. The CDR3 DNA sequence: TGTGCCAGCACCCTAGAAGGGACAGGCTATGGCTACACCTTC. Translating it yields CASTLEGTGYGYTF.

This clone was detected only a few times. The V call is TRBV28, the J call TRBJ2-7, with 11 bases that match TRBD2. The CDR3 runs to 15 residues. Germline CDR1 reads MDHEN; CDR2 reads SYDVKM. The V and J ends lost 4 bases and 4 bases, in that order; junction bases with no gene match: 6. CDR3 DNA: TGTGCCAGCAGTTACCCGACTAGCGGGAAGTACGAGCAGTACTTC. This translates into CASSYPTSGKYEQYF.

V is TRBV5-4 and J is TRBJ1-2; TRBD1 aligns across 8 bases. This CDR3 is built from 14 residues. V lost 7 bases, J lost 5 bases, and 10 bases stayed unmatched. Germline CDR1 SGHNT, CDR2 YYREEE (reference sequence). In nucleotides, the CDR3 is TGTGCCAGCGGCGACCCTGGACAGGGTTATGGCTACACCTTC. The encoded protein is CASGDPGQGYGYTF.

In the case of this clone: The same CDR3 can be traced to other DNA sequences in this sample. This chain links TRBV18 with TRBJ1-3, with a tentative D call TRBD1 (6 bases). The germline V gene has CDR1 KGHSH and CDR2 LQKENI. V gave up 3 bases and J gave up 4 bases, with 10 bases separating them. This CDR3 spans 14 amino acids. The CDR3 nucleotides are TGTGCCAGCTCACCGGGGGCGGAAGGAAACACCATATATTTT. This translates into CASSPGAEGNTIYF.

The chain is built from TRBV9 and TRBJ2-7; 11 bases fit TRBD2. Germline V lookup: CDR1 SGDLS, CDR2 YYNGEE. The CDR3 spans 14 residues. J gave up 3 bases and V 3 bases, and 2 bases lay outside the gene matches. CDR3 amino acids: CASSGTSGGYEQYF. The CDR3 DNA reads as TGTGCCAGCAGCGGCACTAGCGGGGGCTACGAGCAGTACTTC.

J is TRBJ2-7 and V is TRBV6-1; unclear D gene. The CDR3 covers 15 residues. Germline V gene sequence: CDR1 MNHNS, CDR2 SASEGT. V was clipped by 0 bases and J by 2 bases, with 11 bases between them. The CDR3 DNA is TGTGCCAGCAGTGAAGCGACCAGGCTTCCCTACGAGCAGTACTTC. This translates into CASSEATRLPYEQYF.

The chain recombines TRBV6-1 with TRBJ1-2; 9 bases agree with TRBD1. CDR1 and CDR2 from the germline V gene are MNHNS and SASEGT. Unmatched junction bases numbered 14, after V lost 0 bases and J lost 9 bases. There are 17 residues in the CDR3. Written as DNA, the CDR3 is TGTGCCAGCAGTGAAGCGCTTGAGATTCGGGACAGGGCGAGCTACACCTTC. Protein sequence: CASSEALEIRDRASYTF.

V usage is TRBV19 and J usage is TRBJ2-5, with D perhaps TRBD1 (5 bases). From germline, CDR1 is LNHDA and CDR2 SQIVND (reference sequence). The CDR3 is 13 residues long. Trimming removed 2 bases at V and 4 bases at J, with 8 bases between. The CDR3 is CASSITRAETQYF. Written as DNA, the CDR3 is TGTGCCAGTAGTATAACCAGGGCAGAGACCCAGTACTTC.

The table lists this clone with a count of one. CDR3 bases: TGTGCCAGCAGTTACGTCAGGGGCCCGAATCAGCCCCAGCATTTT. Its protein product is CASSYVRGPNQPQHF. The chain employs TRBV6-5 and TRBJ1-5; possible D gene TRBD1, 6 bases. Germline V lookup: CDR1 MNHEY, CDR2 SVGAGI. The length of the CDR3 is 15 residues. With 2 bases removed from V and 4 bases from J, the gap between germline ends came to 12 bases.

The chain couples TRBV15 to TRBJ1-1; D not resolved. The V gene lost 0 bases and the J gene lost 2 bases, with 10 bases spanning the gap. Germline values: CDR1 LNHNV, CDR2 YYDKDF (reference sequence). The CDR3 loop spans 15 amino acids. The chain's CDR3 is CATSRDSNRNTEAFF. The DNA for the CDR3 is TGTGCCACCAGCAGAGATTCGAACAGAAACACTGAAGCTTTCTTT.

The chain carries TRBV5-1 and TRBJ2-2, with 8 bases lining up with TRBD2. Germline V gene lookup returns CDR1 SGHRS and CDR2 YFSETQ. V gave up 5 bases and J gave up 2 bases; unmatched junction bases: 2. The CDR3 covers 14 residues. The CDR3 region is CASSSGINTGELFF. The CDR3 DNA reads as TGCGCCAGCAGTAGCGGGATAAACACCGGGGAGCTGTTTTTT.

The chain has TRBV19 and TRBJ2-1; D is unresolved. The CDR3 is made up of 14 amino acids. Germline values: CDR1 LNHDA, CDR2 SQIVND (reference sequence). V lost 1 base and J lost 2, with 6 bases in between. Written as DNA, the CDR3 is TGTGCCAGTAGTATAGGAGGCGCCTACAATGAGCAGTTCTTC. Encoded protein: CASSIGGAYNEQFF.

The chain carries TRBV7-9 and TRBJ1-1; 12 bases are shared with TRBD1. Germline V CDR1 and CDR2: SEHNR, FQNEAQ (reference sequence). V gave up 4 bases and J gave up 1 base; unmatched junction bases: 4. The CDR3 runs to 16 residues. The CDR3 is CASSWDRGLGNTEAFF. The CDR3 DNA is TGTGCCAGCAGCTGGGACAGGGGGCTCGGGAACACTGAAGCTTTCTTT.

The rearrangement uses TRBV30 and TRBJ2-2; TRBD1 matches at 9 bases. V lost 1 base and J lost 6; bases outside the gene matches: 12. This CDR3 region has 17 residues. CDR1 is GTSNPN and CDR2 is SVGIG in the germline V gene (reference sequence). CDR3 nucleotide sequence: TGTGCCTGGAGTGCCCACAGGGGGCCCGGAGTGCCCGGGGAGCTGTTTTTT. This sequence encodes CAWSAHRGPGVPGELFF.

The chain couples TRBV3-1 (or the pseudogene TRBV3-2) to TRBJ2-1; 9 bases are a match to TRBD2. V was pared by 1 base and J by 3 bases, with 4 bases of the junction left unmatched. CDR3 length: 16 residues. Germline V gene lookup returns CDR1 LGHDT and CDR2 YNNKEL (reference sequence). CDR3 residues: CASSQVLAGYYNEQFF. The CDR3, as DNA: TGTGCCAGCAGCCAAGTCCTAGCGGGATACTACAATGAGCAGTTCTTC.

The chain combines TRBV9 with TRBJ2-7; the D is unclear. This CDR3 spans 15 amino acids. CDR1 is SGDLS and CDR2 is YYNGEE in the germline V gene. Trimming left V 5 bases short and J 2 bases short, with 17 bases between. The CDR3 coding sequence is TGTGCCAGCAGTTCAAAGGCGGTACCAACCTACGAGCAGTACTTC. It specifies CASSSKAVPTYEQYF.